This T cell receptor beta chain comes out of a study of blood T cells in healthy people across ages. Whole-study findings and limits: Naive CD4+ cells and diversity were both higher in long-lived donors than in aged donors.

Combining a sample-barcoded 5' primer with a J-beta primer mix, a second PCR ran for roughly 7 to 12 cycles. TCRdb ran MiXCR on the 5' RACE reads and lists one entry per CDR3 protein. The table includes fewer than 800,000 distinct CDR3 sequences, roughly 25% detected once. This CDR3 contains 15 residues. V shed 5 bases, J shed 4 bases, and the junction held 5 bases outside the gene matches. This clonotype was found a few times. Its antigen is as yet unknown. These data were also reused for a study on T cells of mothers and their children. Per that study: Regardless of relatedness, pairs show thymic selection shaping TCR recombination output in a similar manner.

The sample taken for sequencing was blood. This chain connects TRBV12-3 or TRBV12-4 to TRBJ1-5; 10 bases are a match to TRBD1. This receptor was taken from a boy aged 5-17 years in good health. CDR3 sequence: CASSPGTGDNQPQHF. In DNA form, the CDR3 reads TGTGCCAGCAGTCCCGGGACAGGGGATAATCAGCCCCAGCATTTT.